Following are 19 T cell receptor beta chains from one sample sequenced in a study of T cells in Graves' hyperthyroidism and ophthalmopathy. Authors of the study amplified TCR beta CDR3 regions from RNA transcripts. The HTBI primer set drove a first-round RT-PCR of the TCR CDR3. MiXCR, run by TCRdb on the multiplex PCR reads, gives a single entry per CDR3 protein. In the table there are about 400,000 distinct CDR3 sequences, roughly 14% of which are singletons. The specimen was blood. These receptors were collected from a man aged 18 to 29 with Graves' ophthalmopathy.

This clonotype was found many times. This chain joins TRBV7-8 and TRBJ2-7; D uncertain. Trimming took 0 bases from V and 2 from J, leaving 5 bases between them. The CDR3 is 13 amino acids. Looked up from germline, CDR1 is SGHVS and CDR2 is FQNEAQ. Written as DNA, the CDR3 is TGTGCCAGCAGCTTAGCACAGCCCTACGAGCAGTACTTC. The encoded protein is CASSLAQPYEQYF. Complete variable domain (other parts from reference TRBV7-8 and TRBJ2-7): GAGVSQSPRYKVAKRGQDVALRCDPISGHVSLFWYQQALGQGPEFLTYFQNEAQLDKSGLPSDRFFAERPEGSVSTLKIQRTQQEDSAVYLCASSLAQPYEQYFGPGTRLTVT.

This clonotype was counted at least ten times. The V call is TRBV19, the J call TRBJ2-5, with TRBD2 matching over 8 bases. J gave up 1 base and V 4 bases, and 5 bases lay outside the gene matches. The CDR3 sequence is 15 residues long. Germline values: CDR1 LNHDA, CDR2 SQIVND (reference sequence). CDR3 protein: CASSTAGTSQETQYF. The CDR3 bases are TGTGCCAGTAGTACGGCCGGGACTAGCCAAGAGACCCAGTACTTC.

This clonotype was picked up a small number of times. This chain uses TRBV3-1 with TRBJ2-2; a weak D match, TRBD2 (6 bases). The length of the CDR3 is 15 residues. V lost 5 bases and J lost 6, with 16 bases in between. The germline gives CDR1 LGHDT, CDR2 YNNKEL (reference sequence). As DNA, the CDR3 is TGTGCCAGCAGCAGGGACTTCGGGCACGCCGGGGAGCTGTTTTTT. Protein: CASSRDFGHAGELFF.

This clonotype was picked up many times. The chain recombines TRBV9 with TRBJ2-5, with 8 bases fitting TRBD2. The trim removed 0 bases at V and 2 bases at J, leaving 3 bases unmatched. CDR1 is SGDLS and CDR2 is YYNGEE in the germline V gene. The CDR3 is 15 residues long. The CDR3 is CASSVELAEQETQYF. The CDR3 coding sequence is TGTGCCAGCAGCGTAGAACTAGCGGAACAAGAGACCCAGTACTTC.

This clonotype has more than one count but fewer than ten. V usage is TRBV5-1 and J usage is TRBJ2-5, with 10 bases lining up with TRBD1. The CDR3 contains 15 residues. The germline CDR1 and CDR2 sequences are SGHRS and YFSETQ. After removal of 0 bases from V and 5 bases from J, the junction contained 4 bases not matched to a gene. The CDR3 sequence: CASSLAGTGVETQYF. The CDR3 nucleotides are TGCGCCAGCAGCTTGGCCGGGACAGGGGTGGAGACCCAGTACTTC.

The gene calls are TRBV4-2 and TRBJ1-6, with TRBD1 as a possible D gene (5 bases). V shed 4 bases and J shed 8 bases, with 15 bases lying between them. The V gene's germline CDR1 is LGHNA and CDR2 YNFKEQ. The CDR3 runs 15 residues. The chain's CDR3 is CASSRTTVGDSPLHF. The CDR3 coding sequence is TGTGCCAGCAGCCGCACGACAGTCGGGGATTCACCCCTCCACTTT.

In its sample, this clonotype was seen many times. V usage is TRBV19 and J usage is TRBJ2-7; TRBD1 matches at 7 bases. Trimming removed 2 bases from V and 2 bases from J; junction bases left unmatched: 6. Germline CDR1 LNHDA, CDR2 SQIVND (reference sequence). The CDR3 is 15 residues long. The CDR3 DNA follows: TGTGCCAGTAGTATATCCGGCCAGGGGGCCTACGAGCAGTACTTC. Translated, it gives CASSISGQGAYEQYF.

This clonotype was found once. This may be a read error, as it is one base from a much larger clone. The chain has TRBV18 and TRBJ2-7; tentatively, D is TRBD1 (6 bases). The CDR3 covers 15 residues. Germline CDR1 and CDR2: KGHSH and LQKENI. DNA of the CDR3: TGTGCCAGCTCTCAGGACAGTTTGGACTCCTACGGGCAGTACTTC. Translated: CASSQDSLDSYGQYF.

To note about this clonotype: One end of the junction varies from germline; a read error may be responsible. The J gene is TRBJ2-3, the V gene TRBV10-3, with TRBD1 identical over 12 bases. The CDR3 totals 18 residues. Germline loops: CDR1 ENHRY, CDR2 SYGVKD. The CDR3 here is CAISESTGQGASTNTQYF. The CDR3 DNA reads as TGTGCCATCAGTGAGTCGACGGGACAGGGGGCCAGCACAAATACGCAGTATTTT.

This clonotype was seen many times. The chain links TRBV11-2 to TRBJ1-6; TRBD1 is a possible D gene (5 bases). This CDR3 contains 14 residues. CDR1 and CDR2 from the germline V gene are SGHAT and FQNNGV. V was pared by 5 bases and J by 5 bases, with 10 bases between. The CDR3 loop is CASSPDRDNSPLHF. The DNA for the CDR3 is TGTGCCAGCAGCCCCGACAGAGATAATTCACCCCTCCACTTT.

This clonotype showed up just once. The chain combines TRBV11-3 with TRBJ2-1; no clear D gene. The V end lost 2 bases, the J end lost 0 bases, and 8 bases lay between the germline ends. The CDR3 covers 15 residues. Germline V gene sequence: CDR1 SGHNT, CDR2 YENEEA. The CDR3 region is CASSLYASSYNEQFF. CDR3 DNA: TGTGCCAGCAGCTTATACGCGAGCTCCTACAATGAGCAGTTCTTC.

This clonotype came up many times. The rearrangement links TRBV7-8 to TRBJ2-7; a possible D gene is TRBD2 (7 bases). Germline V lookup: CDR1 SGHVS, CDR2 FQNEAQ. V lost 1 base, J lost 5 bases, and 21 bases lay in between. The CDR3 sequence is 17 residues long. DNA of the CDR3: TGTGCCAGCAGCTTAGTGGGGTCGGGGGGCCTTCGGGACGAGCAGTACTTC. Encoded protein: CASSLVGSGGLRDEQYF. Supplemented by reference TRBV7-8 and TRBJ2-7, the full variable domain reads GAGVSQSPRYKVAKRGQDVALRCDPISGHVSLFWYQQALGQGPEFLTYFQNEAQLDKSGLPSDRFFAERPEGSVSTLKIQRTQQEDSAVYLCASSLVGSGGLRDEQYFGPGTRLTVT.

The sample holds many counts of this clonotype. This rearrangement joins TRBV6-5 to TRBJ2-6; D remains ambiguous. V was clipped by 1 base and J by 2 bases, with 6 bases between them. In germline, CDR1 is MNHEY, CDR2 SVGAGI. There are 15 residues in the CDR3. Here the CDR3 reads CASSYLSAGANVLTF. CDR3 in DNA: TGTGCCAGCAGTTACTTGTCAGCTGGGGCCAACGTCCTGACTTTC.

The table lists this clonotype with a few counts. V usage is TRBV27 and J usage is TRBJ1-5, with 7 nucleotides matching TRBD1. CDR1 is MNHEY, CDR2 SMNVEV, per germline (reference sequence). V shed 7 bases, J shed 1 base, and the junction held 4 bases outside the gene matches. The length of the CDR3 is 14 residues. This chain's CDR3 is CASKLTGSNQPQHF. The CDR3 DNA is TGTGCCAGCAAACTGACAGGGAGCAATCAGCCCCAGCATTTT.

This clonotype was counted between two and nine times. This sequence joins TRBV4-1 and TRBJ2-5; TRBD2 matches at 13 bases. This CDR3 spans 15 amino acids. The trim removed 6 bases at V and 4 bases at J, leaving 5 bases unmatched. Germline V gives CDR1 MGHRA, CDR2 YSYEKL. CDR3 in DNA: TGCGCCAGCAGGGGACTAGCGGGGTCCAGAGAGACCCAGTACTTC. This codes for CASRGLAGSRETQYF.

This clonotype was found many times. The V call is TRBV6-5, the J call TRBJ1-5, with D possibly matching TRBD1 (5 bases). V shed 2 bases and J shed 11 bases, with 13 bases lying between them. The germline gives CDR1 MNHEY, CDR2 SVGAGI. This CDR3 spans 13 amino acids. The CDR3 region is CASSYGGIGTQHF. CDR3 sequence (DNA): TGTGCCAGCAGTTACGGGGGGATAGGCACCCAGCATTTT.

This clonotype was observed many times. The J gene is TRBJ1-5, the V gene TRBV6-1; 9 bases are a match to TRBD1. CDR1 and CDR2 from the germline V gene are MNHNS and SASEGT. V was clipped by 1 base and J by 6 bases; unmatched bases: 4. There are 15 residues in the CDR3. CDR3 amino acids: CASSEGTGAGQPQHF. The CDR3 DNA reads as TGTGCCAGCAGTGAAGGGACAGGGGCCGGTCAGCCCCAGCATTTT.

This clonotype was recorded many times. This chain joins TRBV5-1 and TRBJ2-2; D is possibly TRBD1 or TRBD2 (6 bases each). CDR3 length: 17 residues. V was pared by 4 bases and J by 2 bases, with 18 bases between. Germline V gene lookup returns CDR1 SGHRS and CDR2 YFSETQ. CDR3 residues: CASSRGYGGSNTGELFF. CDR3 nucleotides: TGCGCCAGCAGCCGAGGTTACGGGGGCTCTAACACCGGGGAGCTGTTTTTT.

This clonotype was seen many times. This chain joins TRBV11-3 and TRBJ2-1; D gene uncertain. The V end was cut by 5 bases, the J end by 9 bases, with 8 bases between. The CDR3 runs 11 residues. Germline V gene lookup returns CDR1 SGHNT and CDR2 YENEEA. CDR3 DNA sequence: TGTGCCAGCAGCGACCGAACTGAGCAGTTCTTC. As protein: CASSDRTEQFF.